Shown below are 7 T cell receptor beta chains from a single sample sequenced in a study of neurological immune-mediated disorders. In TCRdb, the 5' RACE reads were re-called with MiXCR into one record per CDR3 protein. The table shows roughly 21,000 distinct CDR3 sequences, with 15% to 20% occurring only once. The sample consisted of CD8+ T cells from blood. The source of these receptors is a woman between 18 and 29 years old with multiple sclerosis.

This clonotype has a count of ten or more. The chain is built from TRBV6-5 and TRBJ1-1; D is unclear. This CDR3 contains 13 residues. Trimming left V 0 bases short and J 6 bases short, with 8 bases between. Germline lookup yields CDR1 MNHEY and CDR2 SVGAGI. In DNA form, the CDR3 reads TGTGCCAGCAGTTACTCGGGGAGTGCTGAAGCTTTCTTT. Translating gives CASSYSGSAEAFF.

The chain is built from TRBV3-1 and TRBJ1-5; a possible D gene is TRBD1 (5 bases). The CDR3 extends over 15 amino acids. The germline CDR1 and CDR2 sequences are LGHDT and YNNKEL (reference sequence). V dropped 4 bases and J dropped 3 bases, with 13 bases sitting between them. CDR3 loop: CASSPTGGANQPQHF. The CDR3 region has the DNA TGTGCCAGCAGCCCAACGGGAGGGGCCAATCAGCCCCAGCATTTT.

The chain uses TRBV6-5 and TRBJ1-1, with 7 bases aligning to TRBD1. This CDR3 is 14 amino acids long. Trimming at V came to 2 bases and at J to 5 bases, leaving 5 bases not matched to a gene. CDR1 is MNHEY and CDR2 is SVGAGI in the germline V gene. The chain's CDR3 is CASSYDRARTEAFF. CDR3 in DNA: TGTGCCAGCAGTTACGACAGGGCGAGAACTGAAGCTTTCTTT.

This clonotype was counted ten times or more. J is TRBJ1-6 and V is TRBV7-2; D gene ambiguous. CDR1 is SGHTA and CDR2 is FQGNSA in the germline V gene. Trimming pared 2 bases from V and 0 bases from J, leaving 14 bases between. This CDR3 is 18 amino acids long. CDR3: CASSLLGSPSSYNSPLHF. The CDR3 DNA follows: TGTGCCAGCAGCTTACTGGGCAGCCCTAGCTCCTATAATTCACCCCTCCACTTT.

This clonotype appeared many times. The chain uses TRBV27 and TRBJ2-5; 8 positions agree with TRBD2. The CDR3 has 15 amino acids. Trimming at V came to 9 bases and at J to 2 bases, leaving 11 bases not matched to a gene. CDR1 is MNHEY, CDR2 SMNVEV, per germline (reference sequence). The CDR3 DNA is TGTGCCAGTTCCCCCCGACTAGCGCCGCAAGAGACCCAGTACTTC. Translated: CASSPRLAPQETQYF.

The CDR3 coding sequence is TGCGCCAGCAGCTCAACCGCTGAAAAACTGTTTTTT. It encodes CASSSTAEKLFF. V usage is TRBV5-1 and J usage is TRBJ1-4; D not resolved. This CDR3 region has 12 residues. Germline V lookup: CDR1 SGHRS, CDR2 YFSETQ. Trimming removed 3 bases from V and 7 bases from J, with 7 bases in between.

This clonotype was found many times. This chain connects TRBV5-1 to TRBJ1-1, with D unclear. CDR3 length: 10 residues. Germline CDR1 SGHRS, CDR2 YFSETQ. V was cut by 5 bases and J by 4 bases, with 3 bases left in between. The CDR3 DNA is TGCGCCAGCAGGGGCACTGAAGCTTTCTTT. Its translation: CASRGTEAFF. Full variable domain (outside the CDR3, taken from reference TRBV5-1 and TRBJ1-1): KAGVTQTPRYLIKTRGQQVTLSCSPISGHRSVSWYQQTPGQGLQFLFEYFSETQRNKGNFPGRFSGRQFSNSRSEMNVSTLELGDSALYLCASRGTEAFFGQGTRLTVV.